Detailed here is one TCR beta chain. The sample holds a few counts of this clonotype. No antigen is known for it. No much larger clonotype is one base removed from it; base qualities were not supplied. This specimen comes from a study of T-cell reconstitution after alpha-beta-depleted transplantation in children (dated by TCRdb to between 2015 and 2016). Turning to the overall study: Using TCR repertoire profiling, the study quantitatively followed how T-cell immune reconstitution unfolded in children after TCRalphabeta/CD19-depleted allogeneic hematopoietic cell transplantation.

CDR3 length: 17 amino acids, cysteine to phenylalanine. Left in the record is the CDR3 DNA by itself, 51 bases read in frame from the first base. Based on the germline V gene (reference sequence), the CDR1 and CDR2 sequences are SEHNR and FQNEAQ. A distance of 18 bases separates the germline ends of V and J, which lose 5 bases and 1 base respectively. Receptor libraries were prepared by PCR. Reads for this sample came from an Illumina HiSeq 2500. Molecular barcoding was employed in the preparation of TCR libraries, with unique molecular identifiers being used to normalize TCRbeta repertoire quantification. TCRdb reanalyzed the raw reads on its own, using fastp at Q25 for trimming and MiXCR for clone calling, and kept in-frame beta chains. Rows with one shared CDR3 protein collapse into an entry with the most common genes and DNA. This sample has 70,000 to 95,000 distinct CDR3 sequences in its table, and roughly 16% of those were observed once. The ten largest make up less than 20% of the sample.

The sample's treatment or condition, from its label and the paper: allogeneic hematopoietic cell transplantation with graft depleted of TCRalphabeta T cells and CD19 B cells. The transplant recipients were children given TCRalphabeta/CD19-depleted allogeneic hematopoietic cell grafts. What the work shows at the level of the full study, not this receptor alone: In some patients, the high TCRbeta diversity seen at day 60 was put down to recipient T cells and intrathymic progenitors that had survived conditioning. The frequencies of hyperexpanded clones fell over the following months, and after one year, T-cell counts and TCRbeta diversity were mostly attributed to newly produced T cells. The apparently early recovery of alphabetaT-cell counts about two months after transplant reportedly depended on only several hundred rapidly expanded clones that came from non-depleted graft cells.

Recombination linked TRBV7-9 to TRBJ2-1, with no D gene named confidently. Material: PBMCs, mostly from graft donor cells, obtained 180 days after TCRalphabeta/CD19-depleted stem cell transplant. The sequence came from a male patient under 10 years old who had a stem cell transplant for acute lymphoblastic leukemia, so the T cells may come from the graft donor. The CDR3 has the sequence CASSPSRGSNSYNEQFF. Read as DNA, the sequence is TGTGCCAGCAGCCCTTCCCGCGGAAGCAATTCCTACAATGAGCAGTTCTTC.